This TCR beta chain appears in the sequencing data of a study of monozygotic twins with inflammatory bowel disease. Every sample had its cDNA made across eight separate reactions. UMIs incorporating a 6-nucleotide sample barcode were appended by means of template switching. For each CDR3 protein, TCRdb gives one entry from its re-call of the 5' RACE reads, without DNA. The sample spans fewer than 150,000 distinct CDR3 sequences; the ten largest clones claim 2% to 3%. There are 16 residues in the CDR3. Germline CDR1 is MGHRA and CDR2 is YSYEKL. The chain links TRBV4-1 to TRBJ1-5; there is no DNA to check the TCRdb D call of TRBD1. The specimen was blood. The source of this sequence is a human donor with ulcerative colitis or Crohn's disease, or a healthy co-twin of an affected twin (not recorded which). This CDR3 is CASSQARGTGSTAQHF.